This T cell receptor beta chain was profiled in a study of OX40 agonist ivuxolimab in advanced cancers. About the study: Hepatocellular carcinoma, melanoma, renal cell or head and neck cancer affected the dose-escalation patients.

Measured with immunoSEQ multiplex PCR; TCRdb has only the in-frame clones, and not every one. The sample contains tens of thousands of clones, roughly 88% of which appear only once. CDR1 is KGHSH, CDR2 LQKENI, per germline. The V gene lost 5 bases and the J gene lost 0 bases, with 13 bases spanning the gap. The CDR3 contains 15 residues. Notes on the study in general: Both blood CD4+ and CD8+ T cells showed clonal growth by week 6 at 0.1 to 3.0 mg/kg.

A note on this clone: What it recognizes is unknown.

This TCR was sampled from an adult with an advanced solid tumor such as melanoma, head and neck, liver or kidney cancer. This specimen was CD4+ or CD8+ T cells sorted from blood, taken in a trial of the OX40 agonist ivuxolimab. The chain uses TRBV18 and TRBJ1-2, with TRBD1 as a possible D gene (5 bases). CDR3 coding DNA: TGTGCCAGCTCAGGGGGGGACGGAACTAACTATGGCTACACCTTC. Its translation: CASSGGDGTNYGYTF. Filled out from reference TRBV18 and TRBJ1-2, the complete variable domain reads NAGVMQNPRHLVRRRGQEARLRCSPMKGHSHVYWYRQLPEEGLKFMVYLQKENIIDESGMPKERFSAEFPKEGPSILRIQQVVRGDSAAYFCASSGGDGTNYGYTFGSGTRLTVV.